The sequence of this TCR beta chain was determined in a study of human T cells and chemical hapten exposure. Study information: Sensitization applied 2% DPC to roughly 2 cm by roughly 2 cm of upper inner arm skin.

The germline gives CDR1 LGHDT, CDR2 YNNKEL (reference sequence). Deletions cut 0 bases from V and 5 bases from J, with 12 bases between. This CDR3 is 15 amino acids long. Stated time point: patch test 1, 2 weeks after DPC sensitization. Treatment: therapeutic diphenylcyclopropenone sensitization with weekly scalp DPC. The study used a library that attached unique molecular identifiers to individual cDNA molecules. TCRdb reanalysed the RACE reads using MiXCR and keeps one entry per CDR3 protein. The sample carries about 380,000 distinct CDR3 sequences, 4.8% recorded once. The receptor comes from a woman aged 50 to 65 with alopecia areata. Some clones in this sample may be carry-over from other donors' samples. V is TRBV3-1 and J is TRBJ2-3; D is uncertain. The sample was whole blood, taken in connection with sensitization to the hapten diphenylcyclopropenone (DPC). In DNA form, the CDR3 reads TGTGCCAGCAGCCAAGATCTAGGCAACGTAGATACGCAGTATTTT. Amino acids: CASSQDLGNVDTQYF.